These T cell receptor beta chains were read from a single sample in a study of CD8+CD57+ T cells in acquired aplastic anemia. MiXCR, applied by TCRdb to the reads, yields one record per CDR3 protein. This table has 150,000 to 200,000 distinct CDR3 sequences, about three fifths appearing once. Sequenced material: sorted CD4+, CD8+, or CD8+CD57+ T cells (not recorded which) from PBMCs. The receptor source for this set is a human donor in good health. The CDR3 runs from the conserved cysteine through the conserved F or W. A D gene is named only where the DNA matches it firmly. Size values are once, few and many counts, or a class for expanded clones, and some rows have none.

NA,TRBJ2-7,TRBV2,NA,TGTGCCAGCAGGGAGATGGGGGGGCGCGAGCAGTACTTC,CASREMGGREQYF
TRBD1,TRBJ2-1,TRBV19,few,TGTGCCAGTAGTCAGGACAGGGGTTACAATGAGCAGTTCTTC,CASSQDRGYNEQFF
TRBD2,TRBJ2-3,TRBV19,NA,TGTGCCAGTAGTATAGAACTAGCGGTAATTGGGGCAGATACGCAGTATTTT,CASSIELAVIGADTQYF
NA,TRBJ1-1,TRBV7-9,NA,TGTGCCAGCAGCCCGGGGGTAGGGACTGAAGCTTTCTTT,CASSPGVGTEAFF
TRBD2,TRBJ2-3,TRBV9,NA,TGTGCCAGCAGTGCTAGCGGGGGTCGTACTAGCACAGATACGCAGTATTTT,CASSASGGRTSTDTQYF
NA,TRBJ2-1,TRBV30,few,TGTGCCTGGAGAATCGGATGGGGGAGCAATGAGCAGTTCTTC,CAWRIGWGSNEQFF
TRBD1,TRBJ2-7,TRBV20-1,NA,TGCAGTGCTAGAGAGGACAGGGGGAGGGCCTCCTACGAGCAGTACTTC,CSAREDRGRASYEQYF
NA,TRBJ1-2,TRBV7-2,NA,TGTGCCAGCAGCTTAGGCCGGAGCTATGGCTACACCTTC,CASSLGRSYGYTF
NA,TRBJ2-7,TRBV20-1,NA,TGCAGTGCTCCAGACAGGCGAACCTACGAGCAGTACTTC,CSAPDRRTYEQYF
NA,TRBJ2-2,TRBV7-9,NA,TGTGCCAGCAGCTTAGCTTCCGGGGAGCTGTTTTTT,CASSLASGELFF
NA,TRBJ1-4,TRBV12-3/TRBV12-4,many,TGTGCCAGCAGTTCAATGGACGGTGCTAATGAAAAACTGTTTTTT,CASSSMDGANEKLFF
NA,TRBJ2-1,TRBV7-6,NA,TGTGCCAGCAGTGGGGCTCGGAAGCTCTTC,CASSGARKLF
NA,TRBJ1-5,TRBV7-2,NA,TGTGTCAGCAGCTTAGCAGGCGGTCAGCCCCAGCATTTT,CVSSLAGGQPQHF
NA,TRBJ2-1,TRBV24-1,NA,TGTGCCAGCAGCTCCCAACAGGGAGCGTACTACAATGAGCAGTTCTTC,CASSSQQGAYYNEQFF
NA,TRBJ2-3,TRBV5-8,NA,TGTGCCAGCAGGCAAGACACAGATACGCAGTATTTT,CASRQDTDTQYF
NA,TRBJ2-5,TRBV2,NA,TGTGCCAGCAGGTCCTTTGGGACATTACAAGAGACCCAGTACTTC,CASRSFGTLQETQYF
TRBD2,TRBJ2-2,TRBV7-2,NA,TGTGCCAGCCCCGACACGCGGGGGGGAACCGGGGAGCTGTTTTTT,CASPDTRGGTGELFF
NA,TRBJ1-3,TRBV25-1,few,TGTGCCAGCAGTGAACCGGGGAGCTCTGGAAACACCATATATTTT,CASSEPGSSGNTIYF
NA,TRBJ1-5,TRBV24-1,NA,TGTGCCACCAGTGATTTAGCGGACAGTCTGGGAGAGACCCAGCATTTT,CATSDLADSLGETQHF
NA,TRBJ1-2,TRBV7-9,NA,TGTGCCAGCAGCAACAATCTCTATGGCTACACCTTC,CASSNNLYGYTF
TRBD2,TRBJ2-7,TRBV9,NA,TGTGCCAGCAGCGTGGGGGGGATGCGGGACGAGCAGTACTTC,CASSVGGMRDEQYF
TRBD2,TRBJ2-7,TRBV6-1,NA,TGTGCCAGCAGATCGGGACTAGCGGGAGATCGCTACGAGCAGTACTTC,CASRSGLAGDRYEQYF
NA,TRBJ2-3,TRBV3-1,NA,TGTGCCAGCAGCCAAGGAGGGGGGGGAATGGATACGCAGTATTTT,CASSQGGGGMDTQYF
TRBD2,TRBJ2-1,TRBV15,NA,TGTGCCACCCGGGGACTAGCGGGAGCCTACAATGAGCAGTTCTTC,CATRGLAGAYNEQFF
NA,TRBJ1-5,TRBV7-2,few,TGTGCCAGCAGCTTAATCGACAATCAGCCCCAGCATTTT,CASSLIDNQPQHF
TRBD1,TRBJ2-1,TRBV12-3/TRBV12-4,NA,TGTGCCAGCAGTCCCGGACAGGGAACCCACAATGAGCAGTTCTTC,CASSPGQGTHNEQFF
NA,TRBJ2-3,TRBV7-3,NA,TGTGCCAGCAGATACCGGGCCCTATGGGGGGGCACAGATACGCAGTATTTT,CASRYRALWGGTDTQYF
NA,TRBJ2-7,TRBV15,few,TGTGCCACCAGCCGCCCCACTGGCGAGCAGTACTTC,CATSRPTGEQYF
NA,TRBJ1-1,TRBV29-1,many,TGCAGCGTTGATGGTTCGGTACAGGGACGTACTGAAGCTTTCTTT,CSVDGSVQGRTEAFF
NA,TRBJ2-7,TRBV10-1,NA,TGCGCCAGCAGCGACACCTCAACGGACGAGCAGTACTTC,CASSDTSTDEQYF
NA,TRBJ1-1,TRBV12-3/TRBV12-4,NA,TGTGCCAGCACACCGACTAGCGGATCGAACACTGAAGCTTTCTTT,CASTPTSGSNTEAFF
NA,TRBJ2-1,TRBV7-9,few,TGTGCCAGCAGCTTAGGCTACAATGAGCAGTTCTTC,CASSLGYNEQFF
TRBD1,TRBJ2-3,TRBV10-3,NA,TGTGCCATCAGTGAGGGGACAGGGGTAGATACGCAGTATTTT,CAISEGTGVDTQYF
NA,TRBJ1-1,TRBV9,NA,TGTGCCAGCAGCCCACTGGACACTGAAGCTTTCTTT,CASSPLDTEAFF
TRBD1,TRBJ2-7,TRBV19,once,TGTGCCAGTGGAGGGACAGGGGGCTTGGAAGAGCAGTACTTC,CASGGTGGLEEQYF
NA,TRBJ2-3,TRBV3-1,NA,TGTGCCAGCAGCCAAGATCTCCTCACGGCCGGCACAGATACGCAGTATTTT,CASSQDLLTAGTDTQYF
TRBD2,TRBJ2-1,TRBV7-6,once,TGTGCCAGCAGCGTTACCGGGACTAGAGCCTACAATGAGCAGTTCTTC,CASSVTGTRAYNEQFF
TRBD2,TRBJ2-1,TRBV19,NA,TGTGCCAGTAGTTGGAGCGGGGGGGTCAATGAGCAGTTCTTC,CASSWSGGVNEQFF
TRBD1,TRBJ1-1,TRBV5-4,once,TGTGCCAGCAGCCGGACAGGGCGGGGAGACACTGAAGCTTTCTTT,CASSRTGRGDTEAFF
TRBD2,TRBJ2-1,TRBV7-9,many,TGTGCCAGCAGCTTAGCCCTAGCGGGAGGGCCTAACAATGAGCAGTTCTTC,CASSLALAGGPNNEQFF
TRBD1,TRBJ2-4,TRBV2,many,TGTGCCAGCATAGGGGACAGAAACATTCAGTACTTC,CASIGDRNIQYF
NA,TRBJ1-3,TRBV2,NA,TGTGCCAGCAGTGCCAATGTGGGGGGAGGAAACACCATATATTTT,CASSANVGGGNTIYF
TRBD1,TRBJ1-1,TRBV20-1,NA,TGCAGTGCGCCCCGACAGGGGGCGAGCACTGAAGCTTTCTTT,CSAPRQGASTEAFF
NA,TRBJ2-2,TRBV19,NA,TGTACCAGTAGTATAAGAGCAGGAGGTTTCACCGGGGAGCTGTTTTTT,CTSSIRAGGFTGELFF
NA,TRBJ1-5,TRBV25-1,NA,TGTGCCAGCAGTGCGGGGGGCCGGGGCAATCAGCCCCAGCATTTT,CASSAGGRGNQPQHF
TRBD2,TRBJ2-3,TRBV6-1,NA,TGTGGCAGCAGCCGACTAGCGGGAGGGTCAGATACGCAGTATTTT,CGSSRLAGGSDTQYF
NA,TRBJ2-7,TRBV29-1,NA,TGCAGCGTTTTTGGGGCAGCGCCCTACGAGCAGTACTTC,CSVFGAAPYEQYF
TRBD2,TRBJ2-3,TRBV9,NA,TGTGCCAGCAGCGTAAGTAGCGGGGGGCTCACAGATACGCAGTATTTT,CASSVSSGGLTDTQYF
NA,TRBJ2-3,TRBV27,NA,TGTGCCATCAAGCCCGGTCGGGTGGGCACAGATACGCAGTATTTT,CAIKPGRVGTDTQYF
NA,TRBJ1-1,TRBV7-9,NA,TGTGCCAGCAGCTTAGGGCTTATGGACACTGAAGCTTTCTTT,CASSLGLMDTEAFF
NA,TRBJ1-3,TRBV4-2,few,TGTGCCAGCAGCCAAGAATCGGTCAGCGAATTCTCTGGAAACACCATATATTTT,CASSQESVSEFSGNTIYF
NA,TRBJ2-1,TRBV24-1,many,TGTGCCACCAGTGAAAGGGAGATAAACAATGAGCAGTTCTTC,CATSEREINNEQFF
TRBD1,TRBJ2-6,TRBV2,many,TGTGCCAGCAGTGGGGACAGGGGTTTTGGGGCCAACGTCCTGACTTTC,CASSGDRGFGANVLTF
NA,TRBJ2-3,TRBV20-1,NA,TGCAGTGCTAGAGATGGCGGCCTCGGGACAGATACGCAGTATTTT,CSARDGGLGTDTQYF
TRBD2,TRBJ2-3,TRBV20-1,few,TGCAGTGCAACAGATCTAGCGGGAGGGGCAGATACGCAGTATTTT,CSATDLAGGADTQYF
NA,TRBJ1-2,TRBV15,NA,TGTGCCACCAGCAGACCGACGGGGGCGGCGTCTGGCTACACCTTC,CATSRPTGAASGYTF
NA,TRBJ2-1,TRBV10-1,few,TGCGCCAGCAGTGAGTCGGCCTACAATGAGCAGTTCTTC,CASSESAYNEQFF